Below, one T cell receptor beta chain is given with its context. This record comes from a study of OX40 agonist ivuxolimab in advanced cancers. Study summary: Patients received ivuxolimab, an intravenous treatment, every 2 weeks at 0.01 to 10 mg/kg.

Germline CDR1 is SGDLS and CDR2 is YYNGEE. The V and J ends lost 0 bases and 8 bases, in that order; junction bases with no gene match: 3. There are 13 residues in the CDR3. Peripheral blood came from all dose cohorts at three timepoints. The table came from immunoSEQ multiplex PCR; TCRdb's copy has only in-frame clones and leaves some out. In the table there are 35,000 to 45,000 clones, 75% to 90% of which are singletons. The source is an adult with an advanced solid tumor such as melanoma, head and neck, liver or kidney cancer. The chain links TRBV9 to TRBJ1-2; TRBD1 matches 8 bases. Here the sequenced sample was CD4+ or CD8+ T cells sorted from blood, taken in a trial of the OX40 agonist ivuxolimab. The DNA of the CDR3 is TGTGCCAGCAGCGTAGGACAGGGGAACGGCTACACCTTC. It codes for CASSVGQGNGYTF.